Presented here are 22 T cell receptor beta chains from one specimen sequenced in a study of cytomegalovirus exposure and HLA in healthy donors. PCR amplification relied on 60 Vbeta primers (plus 13 Jbeta primers). The data were produced by immunoSEQ multiplex PCR, yet TCRdb's version contains in-frame clones alone and is incomplete. The sample has about 180,000 clones; around 77% are singletons. The sequenced sample consisted of PBMCs. The receptors stem from a woman aged 25 to 39 in good health and CMV-seronegative.

CDR3 DNA sequence: TGTGCCAGCAGCCTAACAGGTAGCAACGAGCAGTACTTC. This encodes CASSLTGSNEQYF. This sequence joins TRBV9 and TRBJ2-7, with D possibly being TRBD1 (5 bases). Per germline, CDR1 SGDLS and CDR2 YYNGEE. The V end was cut by 4 bases, the J end by 5 bases, with 13 bases between. This CDR3 is 13 amino acids long.

There are a few counts of this clone. The CDR3 bases are TGTGCCAGCAATACTGGACAGTTCAATCAGCCCCAGCATTTT. As protein: CASNTGQFNQPQHF. This sequence joins TRBV28 and TRBJ1-5; possible D gene TRBD1, 6 bases. V lost 7 bases, J lost 3 bases, and 13 bases lay in between. Germline CDR1 is MDHEN and CDR2 is SYDVKM. There are 14 residues in the CDR3.

V and J are TRBV5-4 and TRBJ1-1; TRBD1 matches at 7 bases. Germline trimming cut 3 bases from V and 1 base from J; bases unmatched to any gene: 6. The CDR3 has 15 amino acids. Germline assignment: CDR1 SGHNT and CDR2 YYREEE (reference sequence). DNA of the CDR3: TGTGCCAGCAGCTCCCCGACAGGGAGGAACACTGAAGCTTTCTTT. Protein: CASSSPTGRNTEAFF.

This clone has only a few counts. This chain joins TRBV14 and TRBJ2-3, with 10 bases lining up with TRBD2. Germline V gene lookup returns CDR1 SGHDN and CDR2 FVKESK. V shed 0 bases, J shed 0 bases, and the junction held 6 bases outside the gene matches. The CDR3 covers 18 residues. The CDR3 DNA follows: TGTGCCAGCAGCCAAGAGGGGGTACTAGCGGGGAGCACAGATACGCAGTATTTT. Its translation is CASSQEGVLAGSTDTQYF.

The chain has TRBV30 and TRBJ1-2, with TRBD1 matching 7 bases. CDR3 length: 18 amino acids. CDR1 GTSNPN and CDR2 SVGIG come from the germline V gene (reference sequence). V was clipped by 1 base and J by 1 base; unmatched bases: 15. CDR3 nucleotides: TGTGCCTGGAGTGCCACTACTCCGACGGGACAGCTTAACTATGGCTACACCTTC. It yields the protein CAWSATTPTGQLNYGYTF.

V and J are TRBV5-1 and TRBJ2-5; TRBD1 is a possible D gene (5 bases). Trimming took 0 bases from V and 1 from J, leaving 7 bases between them. The CDR3 is 14 residues long. Per germline, CDR1 SGHRS and CDR2 YFSETQ. DNA for the CDR3: TGCGCCAGCAGCTTGGCAGGGTTCCAAGAGACCCAGTACTTC. Translated, it gives CASSLAGFQETQYF.

This clone was found a few times. DNA for the CDR3: TGTGCCTGGGTCGGGGATGCTATCGGCTACACCTTC. Residues: CAWVGDAIGYTF. The chain employs TRBV30 and TRBJ1-2, with D unclear. V gave up 5 bases and J gave up 8 bases, with 15 bases separating them. Germline CDR1 and CDR2: GTSNPN and SVGIG (reference sequence). The CDR3 contains 12 residues.

This clone was observed a single time. The DNA for the CDR3 is TGCAGCGTTGGGTTGAGTACTTACGAGCAGTACTTC. The encoded protein is CSVGLSTYEQYF. The J gene is TRBJ2-7, the V gene TRBV29-1; D is ambiguous. The V gene lost 4 bases and the J gene lost 4 bases, with 11 bases spanning the gap. Germline values: CDR1 SQVTM, CDR2 ANQGSEA. The length of the CDR3 is 12 residues.

The chain recombines TRBV5-1 with TRBJ2-7, with 9 bases fitting TRBD2. V shed 4 bases and J 2 bases; nucleotides not matched to a gene: 7. Germline V gene data show CDR1 as SGHRS and CDR2 as YFSETQ. CDR3 length: 15 amino acids. DNA of the CDR3: TGCGCCAGCAGCGTGCTAGCGGGGACTACCTACGAGCAGTACTTC. It translates to CASSVLAGTTYEQYF.

Only one count was recorded for this clone. The chain recombines TRBV15 with TRBJ2-5; no reliable D call. Germline CDR1 is LNHNV and CDR2 is YYDKDF (reference sequence). Trimming cost V 0 bases and J 2 bases, with 4 bases left between them. This CDR3 has 13 residues. This CDR3 is CATSRDGQETQYF. CDR3 bases: TGTGCCACCAGCAGAGACGGGCAAGAGACCCAGTACTTC.

The chain has TRBV30 and TRBJ1-4; 7 nucleotides align to TRBD1. V shed 0 bases, J shed 8 bases, and the junction held 0 bases outside the gene matches. The CDR3 is made up of 12 amino acids. The germline V gene has CDR1 GTSNPN and CDR2 SVGIG (reference sequence). The CDR3 here is CAWSVQGEKLFF. In nucleotides, the CDR3 is TGTGCCTGGAGTGTACAGGGGGAAAAACTGTTTTTT. The variable domain in full, with the rest retrieved from reference TRBV30 and TRBJ1-4, is SQTIHQWPATLVQPVGSPLSLECTVEGTSNPNLYWYRQAAGRGLQLLFYSVGIGQISSEVPQNLSASRPQDRQFILSSKKLLLSDSGFYLCAWSVQGEKLFFGSGTQLSVL.

V is TRBV7-8 and J is TRBJ2-6; D unresolved. The germline V gene has CDR1 SGHVS and CDR2 FQNEAQ. Trimming took off 1 base at V and 1 base at J, with 17 bases between the two ends. This CDR3 is built from 19 residues. The CDR3 spells CASSLVPPNRMSGANVLTF. In nucleotides, the CDR3 is TGTGCCAGCAGCTTAGTACCCCCCAATAGAATGTCTGGGGCCAACGTCCTGACTTTC.

The V and J genes are TRBV30 and TRBJ1-3; 9 bases align to TRBD1. This CDR3 is built from 17 residues. J gave up 3 bases and V 3 bases, and 12 bases lay outside the gene matches. Per the germline V gene, CDR1 is GTSNPN and CDR2 is SVGIG (reference sequence). For the CDR3, the DNA is TGTGCCTGGAGCAGGGGTAGGACAGGGGAAGGTGGAAACACCATATATTTT. It yields the protein CAWSRGRTGEGGNTIYF.

The gene calls are TRBV14 and TRBJ2-5; 8 nucleotides line up with TRBD1. The germline V gene has CDR1 SGHDN and CDR2 FVKESK. The CDR3 length is 15 residues. The V segment lost 4 bases and the J segment 1 base; nucleotides outside the gene matches: 5. CDR3 residues: CASSPRTGIQETQYF. The DNA for the CDR3 is TGTGCCAGCAGCCCCCGGACAGGGATCCAAGAGACCCAGTACTTC.

The chain uses TRBV5-4 and TRBJ2-5; 9 bases agree with TRBD2. Germline V CDR1 and CDR2: SGHNT, YYREEE (reference sequence). V gave up 2 bases and J gave up 5 bases; unmatched junction bases: 7. There are 15 residues in the CDR3. CDR3 loop: CASSFRGGALETQYF. The CDR3 bases are TGTGCCAGCAGCTTTCGCGGGGGGGCCTTGGAGACCCAGTACTTC.

The gene calls are TRBV30 and TRBJ1-1; no clear D gene. Germline-derived CDR1 and CDR2 are GTSNPN and SVGIG (reference sequence). The CDR3 is 11 residues long. V lost 4 bases and J 10 bases, leaving 13 bases between the germline ends. The DNA for the CDR3 is TGTGCCTGGAAAGAGGGTGTGGGAGCTTTCTTT. This sequence encodes CAWKEGVGAFF.

This clone was detected a few times. V usage is TRBV19 and J usage is TRBJ2-7; maybe TRBD2 (6 bases). The V and J ends lost 1 base and 2 bases respectively, with 9 bases between them. This CDR3 is 14 amino acids long. Germline CDR1 reads LNHDA; CDR2 reads SQIVND (reference sequence). CDR3 loop: CASSIVRGAYEQYF. The CDR3 nucleotides are TGTGCCAGTAGTATAGTACGCGGGGCCTACGAGCAGTACTTC.

The chain links TRBV5-6 to TRBJ2-2, with 9 bases lining up with TRBD2. The V gene's germline CDR1 is SGHDT and CDR2 YYEEEE. There are 15 residues in the CDR3. V lost 4 bases and J lost 2; bases outside the gene matches: 3. CDR3 loop: CASSLSGGNTGELFF. CDR3 coding DNA: TGTGCCAGCAGCCTTAGCGGGGGAAACACCGGGGAGCTGTTTTTT.

The gene calls are TRBV2 and TRBJ2-2, with 7 bases aligning to TRBD1. This CDR3 is 14 amino acids long. Per germline, CDR1 SNHLY and CDR2 FYNNEI. Trimming removed 11 bases from V and 1 base from J; junction bases left unmatched: 7. The CDR3 DNA sequence: TGTGCCTGCCACCGGGACAGGAACACCGGGGAGCTGTTTTTT. Translation gives CACHRDRNTGELFF.

This chain links TRBV5-1 with TRBJ1-1, with 8 bases fitting TRBD1. CDR1 is SGHRS and CDR2 is YFSETQ in the germline V gene. V shed 5 bases and J 2 bases; nucleotides not matched to a gene: 2. The CDR3 extends over 13 amino acids. Here the CDR3 reads CASRDRVNTEAFF. CDR3 nucleotide sequence: TGCGCCAGCAGGGACAGGGTTAACACTGAAGCTTTCTTT.

This clone has just a few counts. The chain carries TRBV14 and TRBJ2-5; D is perhaps TRBD1 (6 bases). The V end lost 0 bases, the J end lost 5 bases, and 13 bases lay between the germline ends. The CDR3 is 15 residues long. In germline, CDR1 is SGHDN, CDR2 FVKESK. The CDR3 loop reads CASSQDSGAVETQYF. CDR3 nucleotide sequence: TGTGCCAGCAGCCAAGATTCAGGGGCCGTGGAGACCCAGTACTTC. The complete variable domain, with remaining parts taken from reference TRBV14 and TRBJ2-5, reads EAGVTQFPSHSVIEKGQTVTLRCDPISGHDNLYWYRRVMGKEIKFLLHFVKESKQDESGMPNNRFLAERTGGTYSTLKVQPAELEDSGVYFCASSQDSGAVETQYFGPGTRLLVL.

The chain has TRBV18 and TRBJ2-3; TRBD2 matches 7 bases. The V gene's germline CDR1 is KGHSH and CDR2 LQKENI. CDR3 length: 15 amino acids. The V segment lost 5 bases and the J segment 0 bases; nucleotides outside the gene matches: 5. The CDR3 nucleotides are TGTGCCAGCTCATCACTAGCGTCTAGCACAGATACGCAGTATTTT. Translation: CASSSLASSTDTQYF.